Listed below are T cell receptor beta chains from one sample, sequenced in a study of T cell responses to AZD1222 COVID-19 vaccine. TCRdb's copy holds only in-frame clones and misses some; the assay was immunoSEQ multiplex PCR. The table has about 110,000 clones, about 80% seen once. The input for sequencing was peripheral blood, taken on day 0 of AZD1222 vaccination. The receptors come from an adult in good health. The CDR3 runs from the conserved cysteine through the conserved F or W. A D gene is named only where the DNA matches it firmly. Clone sizes are given selectively: once, few, many, or a class where the clone is expanded.

v_gene	d_gene	abundance	j_gene	CDR3nt	CDR3aa
TRBV2	TRBD1	NA	TRBJ2-2	TGTGCCAGCAGTCCAAGACAGGGGGGAAGCTCCGGGGAGCTGTTTTTT	CASSPRQGGSSGELFF
TRBV19	NA	NA	TRBJ1-5	TGTGCCAGTAGTCCTTACAGAGATCAGCCCCAGCATTTT	CASSPYRDQPQHF
TRBV19	TRBD1	few	TRBJ1-5	TGTGCCAGTAGTATAGTGGGGACAGGGTCCAATCAGCCCCAGCATTTT	CASSIVGTGSNQPQHF
TRBV18	TRBD1	NA	TRBJ2-7	TGTGCCAGCTCCCTACTAGGACAGGTTAACTACGAGCAGTACTTC	CASSLLGQVNYEQYF
TRBV6-5	NA	NA	TRBJ1-1	TGTGCCAGCAGCCCCTTGGAGTGGGGGAACACTGAAGCTTTCTTT	CASSPLEWGNTEAFF
TRBV12-3/TRBV12-4	NA	NA	TRBJ2-5	TGTGCCAGCAGTCGAGGGCTAGAGACCCAGTACTTC	CASSRGLETQYF
TRBV19	NA	NA	TRBJ1-4	TGTGCCAGTAGTCGATGGGGGGCAACTAATGAAAAACTGTTTTTT	CASSRWGATNEKLFF
TRBV11-3	NA	few	TRBJ1-6	TGTGCCAGCAGCTGGGAATATAATTCACCCCTCCACTTT	CASSWEYNSPLHF
TRBV28	NA	NA	TRBJ1-2	TGTGCCAGCAGCCGCCCGCAGGGAAACTATGGCTACACCTTC	CASSRPQGNYGYTF
TRBV20-1	NA	NA	TRBJ2-3	TGCAGTGCCCGGTGGTTAGATACGCAGTATTTT	CSARWLDTQYF
TRBV7-3	TRBD1	NA	TRBJ2-5	TGTGCCAGCAGCTTGGGGACAGGGGGGACCGAGACCCAGTACTTC	CASSLGTGGTETQYF
TRBV18	NA	once	TRBJ2-7	TGTGCCAGCTCACCTCAATCCTACGAGCAGTACTTC	CASSPQSYEQYF
TRBV29-1	NA	few	TRBJ2-1	TGCAGCCCCGTTTTAATGGAGCACAGTGAGCAGTTCTTC	CSPVLMEHSEQFF
TRBV6-1	NA	NA	TRBJ1-1	TGTGCCAGCAGTGACGTAGGCAGAGGGGACACTGAAGCTTTCTTT	CASSDVGRGDTEAFF
TRBV7-2	NA	NA	TRBJ1-1	TGTGCCAGCAGCTTAGAGGGGGTTAGGGCTTTCTTT	CASSLEGVRAFF
TRBV28	TRBD1	NA	TRBJ1-4	TGTGCCAGCAGTCGACAGGGGTCTGAAAAACTGTTTTTT	CASSRQGSEKLFF
TRBV6-4	NA	NA	TRBJ1-1	TGTGCCAGCAGTGACGGACAGTGCCAAAGAATGAACACTGAAGCTTTCTTT	CASSDGQCQRMNTEAFF